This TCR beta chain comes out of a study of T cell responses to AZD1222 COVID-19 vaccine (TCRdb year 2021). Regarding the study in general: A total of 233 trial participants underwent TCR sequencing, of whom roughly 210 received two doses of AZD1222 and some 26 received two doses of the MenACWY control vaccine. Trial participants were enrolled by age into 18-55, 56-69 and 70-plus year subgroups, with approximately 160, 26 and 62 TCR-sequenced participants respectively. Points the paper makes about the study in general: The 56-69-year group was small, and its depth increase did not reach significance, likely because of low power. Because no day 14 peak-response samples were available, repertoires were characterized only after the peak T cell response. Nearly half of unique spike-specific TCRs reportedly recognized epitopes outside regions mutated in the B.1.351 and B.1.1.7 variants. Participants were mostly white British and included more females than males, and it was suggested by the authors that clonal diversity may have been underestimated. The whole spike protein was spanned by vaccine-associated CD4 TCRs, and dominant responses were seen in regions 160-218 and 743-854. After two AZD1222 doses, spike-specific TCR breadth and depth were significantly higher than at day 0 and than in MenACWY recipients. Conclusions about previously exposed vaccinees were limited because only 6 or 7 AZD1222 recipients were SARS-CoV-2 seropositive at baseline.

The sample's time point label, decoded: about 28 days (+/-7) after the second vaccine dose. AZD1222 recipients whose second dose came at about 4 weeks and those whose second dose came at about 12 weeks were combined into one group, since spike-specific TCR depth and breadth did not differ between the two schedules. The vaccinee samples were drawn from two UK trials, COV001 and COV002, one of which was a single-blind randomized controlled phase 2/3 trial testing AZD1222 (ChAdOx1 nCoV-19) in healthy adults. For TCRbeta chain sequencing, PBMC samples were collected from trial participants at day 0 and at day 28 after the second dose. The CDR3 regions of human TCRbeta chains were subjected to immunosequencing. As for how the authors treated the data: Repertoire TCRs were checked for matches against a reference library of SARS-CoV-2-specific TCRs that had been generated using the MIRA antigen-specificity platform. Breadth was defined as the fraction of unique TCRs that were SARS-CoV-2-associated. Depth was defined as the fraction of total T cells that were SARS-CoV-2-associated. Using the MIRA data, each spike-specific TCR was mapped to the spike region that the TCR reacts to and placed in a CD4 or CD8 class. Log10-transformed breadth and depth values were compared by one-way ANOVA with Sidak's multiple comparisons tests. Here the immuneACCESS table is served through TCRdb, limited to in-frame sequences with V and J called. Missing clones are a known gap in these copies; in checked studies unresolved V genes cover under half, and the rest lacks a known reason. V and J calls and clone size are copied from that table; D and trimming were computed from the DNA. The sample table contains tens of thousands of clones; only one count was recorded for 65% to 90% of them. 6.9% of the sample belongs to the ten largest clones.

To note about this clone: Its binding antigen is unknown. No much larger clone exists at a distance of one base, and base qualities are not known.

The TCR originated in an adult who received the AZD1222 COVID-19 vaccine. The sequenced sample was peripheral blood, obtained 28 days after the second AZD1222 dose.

The CDR3 corresponds to CATGQDSNYGYTF. At the DNA level, the sequence is TGTGCCACCGGACAGGACTCTAACTATGGCTACACCTTC. Recombination joined TRBV2 with TRBJ1-2; TRBD1 aligns with 7 central bases. CDR1 SNHLY and CDR2 FYNNEI are derived from the germline V gene. V lost 10 bases and J lost 0 bases, and the count of bases not matched to a germline gene is 5. There are 13 amino acids in the CDR3, from cysteine to phenylalanine inclusive. The sequence is cut down to CDR3 DNA, 39 bases in frame from base 1.